This TCR beta chain was sequenced in a study of cytomegalovirus exposure and HLA in healthy donors. Looking at the study overall: Among roughly 180 million T cells, an earlier analysis found around 100 million unique TCR beta sequences. Study results and limitations: Available immune exposure information was restricted to CMV serostatus only. Exclusion applied to some V segments, including TRBV6-2 and TRBV6-3, as they were indistinguishable.

CDR1 is SGHNT, CDR2 YENEEA, per germline. Trimming stripped 3 bases from V and 0 bases from J, with 8 bases between. This CDR3 contains 15 residues. Amplification used 60 Vbeta primers and 13 Jbeta primers. Here immunoSEQ multiplex PCR was the method, and the copy in TCRdb shows in-frame clones only, minus some. The data contain about 150,000 clones, about four fifths of them singletons. As concerns this clone: The antigen is not known.

Sequenced: PBMCs. The rearrangement uses TRBV11-3 and TRBJ2-2, with D hard to call. This receptor was identified in a man aged 50 to 59 in good health and CMV-seropositive. CDR3 residues: CASSLLGSNTGELFF. The CDR3, as DNA: TGTGCCAGCAGCTTGTTGGGCTCGAACACCGGGGAGCTGTTTTTT. The variable domain in full, completed from reference TRBV11-3 and TRBJ2-2, reads EAGVVQSPRYKIIEKKQPVAFWCNPISGHNTLYWYLQNLGQGPELLIRYENEEAVDDSQLPKDRFSAERLKGVDSTLKIQPAELGDSAVYLCASSLLGSNTGELFFGEGSRLTVL.